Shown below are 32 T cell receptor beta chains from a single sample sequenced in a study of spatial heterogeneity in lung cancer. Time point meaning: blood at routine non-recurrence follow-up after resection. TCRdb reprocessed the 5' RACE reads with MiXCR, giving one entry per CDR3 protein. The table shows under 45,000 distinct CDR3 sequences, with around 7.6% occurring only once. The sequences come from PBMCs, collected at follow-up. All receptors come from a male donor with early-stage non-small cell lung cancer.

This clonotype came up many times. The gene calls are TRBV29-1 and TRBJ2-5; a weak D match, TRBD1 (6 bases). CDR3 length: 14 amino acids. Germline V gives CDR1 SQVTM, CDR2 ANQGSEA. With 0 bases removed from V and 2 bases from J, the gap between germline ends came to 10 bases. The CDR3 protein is CSVEDGGRQETQYF. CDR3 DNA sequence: TGCAGCGTTGAAGATGGGGGCAGGCAAGAGACCCAGTACTTC.

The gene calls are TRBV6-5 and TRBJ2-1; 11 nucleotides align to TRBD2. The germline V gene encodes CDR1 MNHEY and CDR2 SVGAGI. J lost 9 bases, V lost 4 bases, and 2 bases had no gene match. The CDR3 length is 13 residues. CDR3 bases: TGTGCCAGCAGTTCTAGCGGGGGGACTGAGCAGTTCTTC. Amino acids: CASSSSGGTEQFF.

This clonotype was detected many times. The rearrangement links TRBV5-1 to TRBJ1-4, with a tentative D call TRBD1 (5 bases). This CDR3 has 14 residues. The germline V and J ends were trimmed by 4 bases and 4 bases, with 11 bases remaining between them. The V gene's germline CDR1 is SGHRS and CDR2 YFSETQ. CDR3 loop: CASSRDGFNEKLFF. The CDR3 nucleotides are TGCGCCAGCAGCCGGGACGGATTTAATGAAAAACTGTTTTTT.

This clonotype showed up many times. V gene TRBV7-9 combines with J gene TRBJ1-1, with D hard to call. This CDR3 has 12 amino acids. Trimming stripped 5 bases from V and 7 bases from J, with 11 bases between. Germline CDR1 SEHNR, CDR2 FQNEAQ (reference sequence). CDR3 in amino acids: CASSPLEDEAFF. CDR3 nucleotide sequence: TGTGCCAGCAGCCCATTGGAAGATGAAGCTTTCTTT.

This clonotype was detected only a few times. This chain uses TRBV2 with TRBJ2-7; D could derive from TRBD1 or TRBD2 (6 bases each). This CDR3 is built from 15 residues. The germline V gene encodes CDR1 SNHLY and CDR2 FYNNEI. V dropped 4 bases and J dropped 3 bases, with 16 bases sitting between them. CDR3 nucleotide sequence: TGTGCCAGCAGTGCCGGGGGCTTAGGATACTACGAGCAGTACTTC. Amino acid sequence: CASSAGGLGYYEQYF.

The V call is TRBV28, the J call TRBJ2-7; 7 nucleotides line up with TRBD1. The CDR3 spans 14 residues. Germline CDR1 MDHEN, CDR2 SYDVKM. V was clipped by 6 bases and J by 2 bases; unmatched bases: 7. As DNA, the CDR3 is TGTGCCAGCAGGTCGACAGGGCCGGCCTACGAGCAGTACTTC. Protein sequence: CASRSTGPAYEQYF.

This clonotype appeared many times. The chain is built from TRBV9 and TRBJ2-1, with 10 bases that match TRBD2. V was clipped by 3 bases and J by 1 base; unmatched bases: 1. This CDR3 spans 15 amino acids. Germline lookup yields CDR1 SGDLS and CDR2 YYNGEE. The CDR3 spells CASSGGLASYNEQFF. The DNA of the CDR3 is TGTGCCAGCAGCGGGGGACTAGCGTCCTACAATGAGCAGTTCTTC.

CDR3 coding DNA: TGCAGTGCAAAGATAGGGGACAACACAGATACGCAGTATTTT. Translation: CSAKIGDNTDTQYF. The chain joins TRBV20-1 to TRBJ2-3; D perhaps matches TRBD1 (6 bases). The CDR3 sequence is 14 residues long. Trimming stripped 6 bases from V and 2 bases from J, with 15 bases between. CDR1 DFQATT and CDR2 SNEGSKA come from the germline V gene (reference sequence).

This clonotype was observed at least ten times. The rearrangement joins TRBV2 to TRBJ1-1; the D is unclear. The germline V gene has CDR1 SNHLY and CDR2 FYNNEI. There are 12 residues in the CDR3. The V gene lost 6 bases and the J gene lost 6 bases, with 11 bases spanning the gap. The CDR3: CASSTEGPEAFF. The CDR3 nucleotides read TGTGCCAGCAGCACTGAAGGGCCTGAAGCTTTCTTT.

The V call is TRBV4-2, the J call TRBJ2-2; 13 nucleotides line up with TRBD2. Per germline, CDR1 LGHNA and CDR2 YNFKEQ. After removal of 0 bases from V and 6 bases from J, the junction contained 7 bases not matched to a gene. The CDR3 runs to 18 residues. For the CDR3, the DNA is TGTGCCAGCAGCCAAGAGGGGGCTGGACTAGCGGGGGCCGGGGAGCTGTTTTTT. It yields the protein CASSQEGAGLAGAGELFF.

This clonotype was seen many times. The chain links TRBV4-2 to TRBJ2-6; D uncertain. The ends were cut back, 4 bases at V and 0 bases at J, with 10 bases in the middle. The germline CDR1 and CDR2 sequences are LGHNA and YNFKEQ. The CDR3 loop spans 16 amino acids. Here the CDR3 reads CASSLVDDSGANVLTF. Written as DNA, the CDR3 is TGTGCCAGCAGCCTAGTGGACGACTCTGGGGCCAACGTCCTGACTTTC.

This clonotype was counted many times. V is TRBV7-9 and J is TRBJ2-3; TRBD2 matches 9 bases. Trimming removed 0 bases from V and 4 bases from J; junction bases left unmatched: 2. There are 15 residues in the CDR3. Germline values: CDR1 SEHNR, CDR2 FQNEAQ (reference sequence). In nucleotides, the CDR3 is TGTGCCAGCAGCTTAGCGCGGGGGGGCGCAGATACGCAGTATTTT. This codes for CASSLARGGADTQYF. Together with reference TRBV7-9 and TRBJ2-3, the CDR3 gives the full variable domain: DTGVSQNPRHKITKRGQNVTFRCDPISEHNRLYWYRQTLGQGPEFLTYFQNEAQLEKSRLLSDRFSAERPKGSFSTLEIQRTEQGDSAMYLCASSLARGGADTQYFGPGTRLTVL.

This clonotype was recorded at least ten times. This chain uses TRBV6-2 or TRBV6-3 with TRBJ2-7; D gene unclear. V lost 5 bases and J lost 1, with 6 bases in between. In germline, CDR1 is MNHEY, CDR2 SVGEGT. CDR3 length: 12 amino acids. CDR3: CASSLTSYEQYF. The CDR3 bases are TGTGCCAGCAGTCTCACGTCCTACGAGCAGTACTTC.

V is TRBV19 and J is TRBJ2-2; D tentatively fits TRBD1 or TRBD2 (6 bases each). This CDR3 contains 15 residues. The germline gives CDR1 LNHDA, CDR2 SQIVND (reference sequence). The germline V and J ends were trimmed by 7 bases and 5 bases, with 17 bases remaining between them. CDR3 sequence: CASKGEELVTGELFF. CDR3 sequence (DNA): TGTGCCAGTAAGGGGGAGGAATTGGTGACCGGGGAGCTGTTTTTT.

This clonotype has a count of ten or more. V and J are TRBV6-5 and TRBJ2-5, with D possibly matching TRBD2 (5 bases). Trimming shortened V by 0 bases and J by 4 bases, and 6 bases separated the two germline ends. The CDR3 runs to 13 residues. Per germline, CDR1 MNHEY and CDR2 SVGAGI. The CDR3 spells CASSYSRAETQYF. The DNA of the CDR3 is TGTGCCAGCAGTTACTCGAGGGCAGAGACCCAGTACTTC.

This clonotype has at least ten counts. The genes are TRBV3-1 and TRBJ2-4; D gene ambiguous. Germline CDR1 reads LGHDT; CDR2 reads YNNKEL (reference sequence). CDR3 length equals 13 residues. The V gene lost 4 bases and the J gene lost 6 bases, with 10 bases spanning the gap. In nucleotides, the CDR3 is TGTGCCAGCAGCCGAGGAGTTGGAAACATTCAGTACTTC. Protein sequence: CASSRGVGNIQYF.

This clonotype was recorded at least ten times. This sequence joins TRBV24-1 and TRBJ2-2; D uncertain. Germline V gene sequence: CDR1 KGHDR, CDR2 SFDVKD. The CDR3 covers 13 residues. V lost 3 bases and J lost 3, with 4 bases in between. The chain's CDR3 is CATSDPYTGELFF. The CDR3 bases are TGTGCCACCAGTGATCCTTACACCGGGGAGCTGTTTTTT.

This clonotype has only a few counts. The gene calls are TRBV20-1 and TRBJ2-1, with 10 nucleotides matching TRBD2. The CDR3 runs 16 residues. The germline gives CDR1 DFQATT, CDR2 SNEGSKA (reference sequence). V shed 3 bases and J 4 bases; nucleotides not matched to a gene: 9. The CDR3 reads CSARALAGALYNEQFF. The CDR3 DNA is TGCAGTGCTAGGGCCCTAGCGGGGGCCCTATACAATGAGCAGTTCTTC.

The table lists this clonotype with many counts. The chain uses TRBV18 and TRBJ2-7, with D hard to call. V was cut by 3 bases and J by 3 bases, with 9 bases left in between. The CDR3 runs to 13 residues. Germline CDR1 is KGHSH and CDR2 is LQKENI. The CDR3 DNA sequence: TGTGCCAGCTCACCCAAGGACGGCTACGAGCAGTACTTC. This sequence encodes CASSPKDGYEQYF.

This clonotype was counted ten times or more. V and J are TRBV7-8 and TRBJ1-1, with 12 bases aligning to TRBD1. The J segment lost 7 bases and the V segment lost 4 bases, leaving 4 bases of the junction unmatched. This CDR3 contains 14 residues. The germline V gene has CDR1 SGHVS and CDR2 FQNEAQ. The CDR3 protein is CASSSGQGAVEAFF. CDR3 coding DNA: TGTGCCAGCAGCTCGGGACAGGGGGCTGTTGAAGCTTTCTTT.

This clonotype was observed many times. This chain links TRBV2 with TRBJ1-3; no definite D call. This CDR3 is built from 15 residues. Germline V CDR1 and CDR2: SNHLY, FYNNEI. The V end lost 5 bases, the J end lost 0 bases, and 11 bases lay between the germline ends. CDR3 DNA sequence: TGTGCCAGCAGTTGGGTTCCGGACTCTGGAAACACCATATATTTT. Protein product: CASSWVPDSGNTIYF.

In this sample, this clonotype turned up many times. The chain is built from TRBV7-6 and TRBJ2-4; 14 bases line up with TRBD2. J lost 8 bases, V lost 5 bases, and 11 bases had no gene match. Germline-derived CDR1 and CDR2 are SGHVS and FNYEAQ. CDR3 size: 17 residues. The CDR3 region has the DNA TGTGCCAGCAGCCCGCGACTAGCGGGGGGGACTGGGGACATTCAGTACTTC. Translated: CASSPRLAGGTGDIQYF.

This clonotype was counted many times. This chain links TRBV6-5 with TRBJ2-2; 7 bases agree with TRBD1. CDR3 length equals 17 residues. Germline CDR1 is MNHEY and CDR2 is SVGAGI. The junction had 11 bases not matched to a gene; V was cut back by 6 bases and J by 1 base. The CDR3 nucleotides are TGTGCCAGCAGATCCTCTCCGGGACAGCAGAACACCGGGGAGCTGTTTTTT. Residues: CASRSSPGQQNTGELFF.

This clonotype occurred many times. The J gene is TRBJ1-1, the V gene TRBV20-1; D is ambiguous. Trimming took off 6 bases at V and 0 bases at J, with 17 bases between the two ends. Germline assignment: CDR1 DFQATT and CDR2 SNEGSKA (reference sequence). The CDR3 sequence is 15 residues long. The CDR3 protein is CSALLLDNMNTEAFF. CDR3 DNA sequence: TGCAGTGCCCTATTACTCGACAACATGAACACTGAAGCTTTCTTT.

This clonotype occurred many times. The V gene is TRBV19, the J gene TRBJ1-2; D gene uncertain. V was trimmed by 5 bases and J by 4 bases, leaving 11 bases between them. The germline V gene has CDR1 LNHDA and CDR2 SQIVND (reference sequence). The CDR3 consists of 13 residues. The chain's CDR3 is CASSSGPSYGYTF. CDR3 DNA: TGTGCCAGTAGTTCAGGACCGTCCTATGGCTACACCTTC.

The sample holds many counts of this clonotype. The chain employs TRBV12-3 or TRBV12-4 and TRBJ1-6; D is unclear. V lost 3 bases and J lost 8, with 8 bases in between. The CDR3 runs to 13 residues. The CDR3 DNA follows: TGTGCCAGCAGTTTTGGAGTAGATTCACCCCTCCACTTT. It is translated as CASSFGVDSPLHF.

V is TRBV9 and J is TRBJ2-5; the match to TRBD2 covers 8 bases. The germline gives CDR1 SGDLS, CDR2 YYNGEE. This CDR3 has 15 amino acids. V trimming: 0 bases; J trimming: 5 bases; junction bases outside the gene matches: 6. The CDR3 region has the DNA TGTGCCAGCAGCGTAGGCGGGGGGCTAGGTGAGACCCAGTACTTC. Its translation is CASSVGGGLGETQYF.

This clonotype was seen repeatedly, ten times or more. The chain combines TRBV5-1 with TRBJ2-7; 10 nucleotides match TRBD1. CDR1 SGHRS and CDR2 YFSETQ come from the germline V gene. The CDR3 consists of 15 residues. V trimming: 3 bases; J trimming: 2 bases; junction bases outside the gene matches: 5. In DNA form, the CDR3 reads TGCGCCAGCAGCTCCGGACAGGGGGTAACCTACGAGCAGTACTTC. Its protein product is CASSSGQGVTYEQYF.

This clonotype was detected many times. CDR3 amino acids: CASSLGYSVADTQYF. As DNA, the CDR3 is TGCGCCAGCAGCTTGGGCTATAGTGTCGCAGATACGCAGTATTTT. The genes are TRBV5-1 and TRBJ2-3; no clear D gene. The CDR3 extends over 15 amino acids. Germline CDR1 SGHRS, CDR2 YFSETQ. V gave up 0 bases and J gave up 4 bases, with 12 bases separating them.

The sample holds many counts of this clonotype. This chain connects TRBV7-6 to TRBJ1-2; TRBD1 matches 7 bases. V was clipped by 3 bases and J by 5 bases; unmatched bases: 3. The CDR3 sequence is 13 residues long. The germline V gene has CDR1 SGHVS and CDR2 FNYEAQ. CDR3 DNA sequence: TGTGCCAGCAGCTTGGGCAGGGGGTATGGCTACACCTTC. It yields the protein CASSLGRGYGYTF.

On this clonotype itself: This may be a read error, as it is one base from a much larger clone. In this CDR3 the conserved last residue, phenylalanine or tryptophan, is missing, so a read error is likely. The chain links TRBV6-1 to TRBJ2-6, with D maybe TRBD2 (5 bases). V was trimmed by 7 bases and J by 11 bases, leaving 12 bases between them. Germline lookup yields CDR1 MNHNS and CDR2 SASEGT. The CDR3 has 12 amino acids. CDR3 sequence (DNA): TGTGCCAGCATCGGACTCTCCTACGTCCTGACTTCC. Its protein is CASIGLSYVLTS.

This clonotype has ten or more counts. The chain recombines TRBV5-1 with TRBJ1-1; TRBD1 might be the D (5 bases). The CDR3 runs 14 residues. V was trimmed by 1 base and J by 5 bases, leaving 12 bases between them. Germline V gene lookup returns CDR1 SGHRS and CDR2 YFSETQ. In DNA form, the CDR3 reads TGCGCCAGCAGCTTGTCCCAGGGAGAAACTGAAGCTTTCTTT. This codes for CASSLSQGETEAFF.